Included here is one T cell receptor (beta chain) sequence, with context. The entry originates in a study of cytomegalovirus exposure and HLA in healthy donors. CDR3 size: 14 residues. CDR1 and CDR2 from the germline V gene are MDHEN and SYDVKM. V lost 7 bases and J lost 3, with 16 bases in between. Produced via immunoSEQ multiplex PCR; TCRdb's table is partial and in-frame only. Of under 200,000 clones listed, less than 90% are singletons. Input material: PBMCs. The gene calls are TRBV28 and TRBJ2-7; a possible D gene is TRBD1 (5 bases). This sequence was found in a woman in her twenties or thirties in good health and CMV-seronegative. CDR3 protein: CASNFQGLGYEQYF. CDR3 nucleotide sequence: TGTGCCAGCAACTTCCAGGGATTAGGCTACGAGCAGTACTTC.